This T cell receptor beta chain stems from a study of blood T cell repertoires in COVID-19. Study information: Sample material is recorded as cDNA or gDNA derived from T cells, B-cell-depleted T cells, or PBMCs.

This clone occurred a few times. Participants, about 18 to 89 years old, spanned 25 or so US areas. Each exposed participant met a COVID-19 case in the 2 weeks preceding study entry. Original handling: The authors estimated nucleated cell counts from reference gene primer amplification. Profiled with immunoSEQ multiplex PCR; TCRdb holds only in-frame clones, not every one. From that table come the V and J calls and clone size; the DNA was used to work out D and trimming. This sample yields about 250,000 clones, of which around 90% are seen a single time; approximately 3.4% belongs to the top ten. V gave up 8 bases and J gave up 0 bases, with 16 bases separating them. Germline assignment: CDR1 MDHEN and CDR2 SYDVKM. This CDR3 spans 15 amino acids.

This rearrangement joins TRBV28 to TRBJ1-2, with D possibly being TRBD1 (6 bases). Sequences were obtained from PBMCs or T cells enriched from blood (not recorded which). The TCR originated in a woman between 35 and 50 years old who had been exposed to COVID-19. CDR3 sequence reads: CASGSGTQTNYGYTF. The CDR3, as DNA: TGTGCCAGCGGCTCCGGGACACAGACTAACTATGGCTACACCTTC.